Listed below are T cell receptor beta chains from one sample, sequenced in a study of radiotherapy plus CTLA-4 blockade in lung cancer. Method: immunoSEQ multiplex PCR; TCRdb's copy keeps in-frame clones and lacks some. This repertoire shows around 110,000 clones, about nine tenths found once; its top ten account for 5.5% to 7%. Material: peripheral blood, obtained from a patient treated with radiotherapy plus ipilimumab. The receptor set was obtained from a human donor with non-small cell lung cancer that progressed on radiotherapy plus ipilimumab. CDR3s include the opening cysteine and the closing phenylalanine or tryptophan.

V | CDR3
TRBV28 | CASRAGLAGYEQYF
TRBV5-4 | CASSVGGQGIQPQHF
TRBV29-1 | CSVATGAGELFF
TRBV5-6 | CASSFTSGRDTQYF
TRBV5-8 | CASDDSFNEQFF
TRBV12-5 | CASGLGGQKEKLFF
TRBV2 | CASSEETGSRETQYF
TRBV18 | CASSQTGGNQPQHF
TRBV14 | CASSPRRGNSLWGYTF
TRBV28 | CASTEQGSVTKNIQYF
TRBV28 | CASSSRLADTQYF
TRBV11-2 | CASSQVRDTQYF
TRBV6-5 | CASSYSRDKIGGIQYF
TRBV5-1 | CASSLRTSVTDEQFF
TRBV4-2 | CASSPHLTGRGSGTEAFF
TRBV19 | CASSGTSGRYNEQFF
TRBV7-2 | CASSRGYQETQYF
TRBV7-9 | CASSLGQNTNYGYTF
TRBV7-9 | CASSSQGNNGYTF
TRBV5-4 | CASSRGAGQGETQYF
TRBV5-6 | CASSEGGGGVYGYTF
TRBV7-6 | CASSLSGLAGGTDTQYF
TRBV6-1 | CASSPSQRNEKLFF
TRBV2 | CASSVGLAGGTDTQYF
TRBV19 | CASSIFTGAYEQYF
TRBV11-2 | CASSPGQYEQYF
TRBV5-4 | CASTSTGAVPYEQYF